These 31 T cell receptor beta chains were all obtained from the same sample, sequenced in a study of spatial heterogeneity in lung cancer. The time point: sample taken at primary tumor resection. In each case, whole RNA from tumor, nontumor lung or frozen PBMC was sequenced unsorted. TCRdb used MiXCR to reprocess the 5' RACE reads, holding one entry per CDR3 protein. The sample holds more than 2,500 distinct CDR3 sequences, about 4.4% seen once. The sample here was normal lung tissue next to the tumor, taken at surgery. These receptors came from a female donor with early-stage non-small cell lung cancer.

By sample fraction, this clonotype is medium-sized. Being off target in a library aimed at alpha chains, this beta chain has a size of little meaning. The gene calls are TRBV20-1 and TRBJ2-1; D is unclear. Trimming took 1 base from V and 4 from J, leaving 20 bases between them. CDR1 and CDR2 (germline): DFQATT, SNEGSKA (reference sequence). The CDR3 runs 17 residues. The CDR3 reads CSARGGRDGQGYNEQFF. Written as DNA, the CDR3 is TGCAGTGCTAGAGGTGGCCGAGATGGCCAAGGATACAATGAGCAGTTCTTC.

This clonotype was recorded at least ten times. The size of this beta chain means little, since it is a stray read in a library made for alpha chains. The chain couples TRBV28 to TRBJ1-4; D remains unclear. The germline V gene has CDR1 MDHEN and CDR2 SYDVKM. This CDR3 comprises 14 residues. With 6 bases removed from V and 4 bases from J, the gap between germline ends came to 12 bases. Written as DNA, the CDR3 is TGTGCCAGCAGCCCTCCGGGCGGTAATGAAAAACTGTTTTTT. Translation gives CASSPPGGNEKLFF.

The table lists this clonotype with a few counts. This beta chain came through as a stray read in a library set up for alpha chains, and its size says little. The chain links TRBV3-1 to TRBJ1-6; 8 bases are shared with TRBD1. Germline CDR1 and CDR2: LGHDT and YNNKEL (reference sequence). V trimming: 4 bases; J trimming: 7 bases; junction bases outside the gene matches: 3. The CDR3 spans 14 residues. This CDR3 is CASSPGGANSPLHF. The CDR3 bases are TGTGCCAGCAGCCCAGGGGGCGCCAATTCACCCCTCCACTTT.

Sample share makes this clonotype medium-sized. Since the library was made to target alpha chains, this beta chain is a stray read and its abundance is not meaningful. The chain uses TRBV27 and TRBJ2-1; 9 bases align to TRBD2. Germline trimming cut 7 bases from V and 8 bases from J; bases unmatched to any gene: 9. From germline, CDR1 is MNHEY and CDR2 SMNVEV (reference sequence). The CDR3 extends over 14 amino acids. CDR3 amino acids: CASTQIAGVDEQFF. Here the CDR3 DNA reads TGTGCCAGCACGCAGATAGCGGGAGTCGATGAGCAGTTCTTC.

In the case of this clonotype: This beta chain represents an off-target read in a library built for alpha chains; its size is of limited meaning. V usage is TRBV11-2 and J usage is TRBJ2-5; 10 positions agree with TRBD2. The CDR3 runs to 16 residues. The junction had 12 bases not matched to a gene; V was cut back by 5 bases and J by 6 bases. Germline values: CDR1 SGHAT, CDR2 FQNNGV. CDR3 residues: CASSLPGTSEKKTQYF. CDR3 nucleotides: TGTGCCAGCAGCCTCCCAGGGACTAGCGAAAAAAAGACCCAGTACTTC. Supplemented by reference TRBV11-2 and TRBJ2-5, the full variable domain reads EAGVAQSPRYKIIEKRQSVAFWCNPISGHATLYWYQQILGQGPKLLIQFQNNGVVDDSQLPKDRFSAERLKGVDSTLKIQPAKLEDSAVYLCASSLPGTSEKKTQYFGPGTRLLVL.

This clonotype was detected ten times or more. This beta chain slipped into a library made for alpha chains as a stray read, so its size is not meaningful. The chain couples TRBV24-1 to TRBJ2-1, with a weak D call TRBD1 (6 bases). Germline V gene sequence: CDR1 KGHDR, CDR2 SFDVKD. The CDR3 is 13 amino acids. The V and J ends lost 4 bases and 9 bases respectively, with 12 bases between them. CDR3 nucleotide sequence: TGTGCCACCAGTGACCAGACAGGAAGTGAGCAGTTCTTC. Protein product: CATSDQTGSEQFF.

This clonotype is medium-sized by share. With the library built for alpha chains, this beta chain is off target and its frequency is not meaningful. The J gene is TRBJ2-5, the V gene TRBV5-6; 7 positions match TRBD1. The CDR3 has 15 residues. The germline V gene has CDR1 SGHDT and CDR2 YYEEEE. V lost 3 bases and J lost 3; bases outside the gene matches: 8. The CDR3 spells CASSSGQDKEETQYF. The DNA for the CDR3 is TGTGCCAGCAGCTCAGGACAGGATAAAGAAGAGACCCAGTACTTC.

In this sample, this clonotype turned up many times. Within a library made for alpha chains, this beta chain is off target, and its count is uninformative. The V call is TRBV3-1, the J call TRBJ2-7; 9 bases fit TRBD1. The CDR3 runs 13 residues. V trimming: 8 bases; J trimming: 2 bases; junction bases outside the gene matches: 4. Germline CDR1 is LGHDT and CDR2 is YNNKEL (reference sequence). The CDR3 DNA sequence: TGTGCCAGCCAGACAGGGGGGGCCTACGAGCAGTACTTC. Encoded protein: CASQTGGAYEQYF.

This clonotype was counted many times. With the library built for alpha chains, this beta chain is off target and its frequency is not meaningful. The chain has TRBV7-2 and TRBJ2-3; D unclear. The CDR3 sequence is 14 residues long. The germline V gene encodes CDR1 SGHTA and CDR2 FQGNSA. Deletions cut 5 bases from V and 0 bases from J, with 9 bases between. The CDR3 loop reads CASSPGHSTDTQYF. In DNA, the CDR3 is TGTGCCAGCAGCCCGGGTCATAGCACAGATACGCAGTATTTT.

This clonotype is classed as large. Because the library targeted alpha chains, this beta chain is an off-target read whose size means little. The CDR3 sequence is CASSPEGRKTEAFF. CDR3 nucleotide sequence: TGCGCCAGCAGCCCCGAGGGGCGGAAAACTGAAGCTTTCTTT. The chain links TRBV5-1 to TRBJ1-1; TRBD1 is a possible D gene (5 bases). CDR3 length equals 14 residues. V lost 4 bases, J lost 5 bases, and 15 bases lay in between. Germline CDR1 SGHRS, CDR2 YFSETQ.

By share, this clonotype counts as medium-sized (0.01 to 0.1%). As an off-target read in a library built for alpha chains, this beta chain has a frequency of little significance. The V gene is TRBV10-3, the J gene TRBJ1-5, with D uncertain. In germline, CDR1 is ENHRY, CDR2 SYGVKD. The CDR3 loop spans 15 amino acids. V dropped 2 bases and J dropped 4 bases, with 12 bases sitting between them. The CDR3 DNA reads TGTGCCATCAGTGAGGAAACTACAGATAATCAGCCCCAGCATTTT. Amino acid sequence: CAISEETTDNQPQHF.

This clonotype was seen ten or more times. This beta chain slipped into a library made for alpha chains as a stray read, so its size is not meaningful. DNA of the CDR3: TGCGCCAGCAGCTCGACGCCTTGGAGTCCCACTGAAGCTTTCTTT. It specifies CASSSTPWSPTEAFF. The chain combines TRBV5-1 with TRBJ1-1; D is uncertain. The CDR3 is 15 residues long. Germline V lookup: CDR1 SGHRS, CDR2 YFSETQ. Trimming pared 3 bases from V and 4 bases from J, leaving 16 bases between.

In its sample, this clonotype ranks as medium-sized. This beta chain slipped into a library made for alpha chains as a stray read, so its size is not meaningful. The CDR3 nucleotides read TGTGCCAGCAGCAACCCTCTGGCGGACACCGGGGAGCTGTTTTTT. This translates into CASSNPLADTGELFF. The chain is built from TRBV5-6 and TRBJ2-2; no reliable D call. Germline V gives CDR1 SGHDT, CDR2 YYEEEE. There are 15 residues in the CDR3. V was clipped by 4 bases and J by 3 bases, with 13 bases between them.

Relative to its sample, this clonotype is medium-sized. For a library built for alpha chains, this beta chain is a stray read; little rests on its size. The chain joins TRBV5-1 to TRBJ2-3; TRBD2 matches at 16 bases. Germline CDR1 is SGHRS and CDR2 is YFSETQ. V trimming: 4 bases; J trimming: 5 bases; junction bases outside the gene matches: 7. The CDR3 sequence is 17 residues long. The CDR3 protein is CASSTGTSGGARDTQYF. The CDR3 bases are TGCGCCAGCAGCACTGGGACTAGCGGGGGGGCGAGAGATACGCAGTATTTT. The full variable domain, with the rest looked up from reference TRBV5-1 and TRBJ2-3, is KAGVTQTPRYLIKTRGQQVTLSCSPISGHRSVSWYQQTPGQGLQFLFEYFSETQRNKGNFPGRFSGRQFSNSRSEMNVSTLELGDSALYLCASSTGTSGGARDTQYFGPGTRLTVL.

This clonotype is classed as medium-sized. The library was designed around alpha chains, so this beta chain is a stray read whose abundance carries little weight. The gene calls are TRBV5-1 and TRBJ2-5; 11 nucleotides line up with TRBD2. J lost 1 base, V lost 7 bases, and 6 bases had no gene match. Germline loops: CDR1 SGHRS, CDR2 YFSETQ. The CDR3 has 15 residues. The CDR3 sequence is CASGRLAGTQETQYF. The CDR3 coding sequence is TGCGCCAGCGGCCGACTAGCGGGGACCCAAGAGACCCAGTACTTC.

By sample fraction, this clonotype is medium-sized (0.01 to 0.1%). The library was prepared for alpha chains; this beta chain is a stray read, so its frequency means little. The chain is built from TRBV5-6 and TRBJ1-5, with TRBD1 matching over 7 bases. J was trimmed by 7 bases and V by 1 base; bases with no gene match: 11. The CDR3 is 16 residues long. Germline lookup yields CDR1 SGHDT and CDR2 YYEEEE. In nucleotides, the CDR3 is TGTGCCAGCAGCTTGAGGGGGCAGGGAGTTCGCCAGCCCCAGCATTTT. Amino acid sequence: CASSLRGQGVRQPQHF.

This clonotype has at least ten counts. Being off target in a library aimed at alpha chains, this beta chain has a size of little meaning. V gene TRBV28 combines with J gene TRBJ1-4; D gene ambiguous. From germline, CDR1 is MDHEN and CDR2 SYDVKM. Trimming pared 7 bases from V and 0 bases from J, leaving 9 bases between. This CDR3 is 14 amino acids long. In nucleotides, the CDR3 is TGTGCCAGCACCAGGAGGTCAACTAATGAAAAACTGTTTTTT. Translating it yields CASTRRSTNEKLFF.

In its sample, this clonotype is medium-sized (0.01 to 0.1%). A library made for alpha chains picked up this beta chain off target, so its size means little. The V call is TRBV27, the J call TRBJ1-5; D remains unclear. V lost 6 bases and J 7 bases, leaving 4 bases between the germline ends. The germline CDR1 and CDR2 sequences are MNHEY and SMNVEV (reference sequence). There are 10 residues in the CDR3. The CDR3 sequence is CASRWQPQHF. CDR3 DNA sequence: TGTGCCAGCAGATGGCAGCCCCAGCATTTT.

This clonotype is medium-sized (0.01 to 0.1%) in the sample. This beta chain is an off-target read within a library intended for alpha chains, so its frequency means little. V and J are TRBV12-3 or TRBV12-4 and TRBJ2-1; TRBD2 agrees at 8 bases. The CDR3 runs to 15 residues. With 6 bases clipped from V and 5 bases from J, the junction kept 9 bases outside the gene matches. The CDR3 DNA follows: TGTGCCAGCAGCCCCGGGACTAGGGCAAACAATGAGCAGTTCTTC. It codes for CASSPGTRANNEQFF.

By share, this clonotype ranks as medium-sized. Little can be read into the size of this beta chain, an off-target read in a library designed for alpha chains. The V and J genes are TRBV10-1 and TRBJ2-1; 12 bases fit TRBD2. The J segment lost 4 bases and the V segment lost 6 bases, leaving 4 bases of the junction unmatched. The germline CDR1 and CDR2 sequences are WNHNN and SYGVQD (reference sequence). This CDR3 contains 15 residues. In DNA form, the CDR3 reads TGCGCCAGCAGGACTAGCGGGAGCCTTTACAATGAGCAGTTCTTC. Its translation is CASRTSGSLYNEQFF.

This clonotype rates as medium-sized. This beta chain is a stray sequence in a library constructed for alpha chains; its clone size is not meaningful. This chain joins TRBV5-6 and TRBJ2-3; D gene uncertain. The CDR3 is 15 amino acids. Germline CDR1 SGHDT, CDR2 YYEEEE. The V end was cut by 4 bases, the J end by 2 bases, with 14 bases between. The CDR3 region has the DNA TGTGCCAGCAGCCGCTACCAACAGCACACAGATACGCAGTATTTT. It translates to CASSRYQQHTDTQYF.

Turning to this clonotype: This beta chain came through as a stray read in a library set up for alpha chains, and its size says little. The chain couples TRBV2 to TRBJ2-3, with D possibly being TRBD2 (5 bases). The CDR3 extends over 13 amino acids. V shed 4 bases and J shed 6 bases, with 11 bases lying between them. Germline V lookup: CDR1 SNHLY, CDR2 FYNNEI. The CDR3 coding sequence is TGTGCCAGCAGTGGGACGCCGGGGGATACGCAGTATTTT. This codes for CASSGTPGDTQYF. The full variable domain, completed using reference TRBV2 and TRBJ2-3, is EPEVTQTPSHQVTQMGQEVILRCVPISNHLYFYWYRQILGQKVEFLVSFYNNEISEKSEIFDDQFSVERPDGSNFTLKIRSTKLEDSAMYFCASSGTPGDTQYFGPGTRLTVL.

This clonotype was picked up many times. Within a library made for alpha chains, this beta chain is off target, and its count is uninformative. This chain links TRBV27 with TRBJ1-2; no clear D gene. Germline V CDR1 and CDR2: MNHEY, SMNVEV (reference sequence). V gave up 0 bases and J gave up 7 bases, with 9 bases separating them. The CDR3 is made up of 13 amino acids. The CDR3 region has the DNA TGTGCCAGCAGTTTATCATCGGGGTTTGGCTACACCTTC. Encoded protein: CASSLSSGFGYTF.

By share, this clonotype ranks as medium-sized. Found in a library prepared for alpha chains, this beta chain is an off-target read, and its abundance has little meaning. The V gene is TRBV5-1, the J gene TRBJ2-1; TRBD2 aligns across 7 bases. Germline assignment: CDR1 SGHRS and CDR2 YFSETQ. This CDR3 spans 15 amino acids. Trimming removed 0 bases from V and 7 bases from J; junction bases left unmatched: 7. The DNA for the CDR3 is TGCGCCAGCAGCTTGGTGGCGGGAGTAGGTAATGAGCAGTTCTTC. It is translated as CASSLVAGVGNEQFF. The full variable domain, rest sourced from reference TRBV5-1 and TRBJ2-1, is KAGVTQTPRYLIKTRGQQVTLSCSPISGHRSVSWYQQTPGQGLQFLFEYFSETQRNKGNFPGRFSGRQFSNSRSEMNVSTLELGDSALYLCASSLVAGVGNEQFFGPGTRLTVL.

This clonotype was observed at least ten times. Found in a library prepared for alpha chains, this beta chain is an off-target read, and its abundance has little meaning. This chain joins TRBV24-1 and TRBJ2-3; D remains unclear. Per germline, CDR1 KGHDR and CDR2 SFDVKD. There are 12 residues in the CDR3. The V gene lost 5 bases and the J gene lost 13 bases, with 15 bases spanning the gap. CDR3 residues: CATSGLASQEYF. The CDR3 region has the DNA TGTGCCACCAGTGGTTTAGCATCCCAGGAGTATTTT.

This clonotype has more than one count but fewer than ten. The library was designed around alpha chains, so this beta chain is a stray read whose abundance carries little weight. The rearrangement links TRBV29-1 to TRBJ2-5; possible D gene TRBD2, 6 bases. This CDR3 is built from 12 residues. Per the germline V gene, CDR1 is SQVTM and CDR2 is ANQGSEA. Trimming removed 7 bases at V and 5 bases at J, with 14 bases between. DNA for the CDR3: TGCAGCGCCTCGACTAGGTTCGAGACCCAGTACTTC. It translates to CSASTRFETQYF. Combining the CDR3 with reference TRBV29-1 and TRBJ2-5 gives the whole variable domain SAVISQKPSRDICQRGTSLTIQCQVDSQVTMMFWYRQQPGQSLTLIATANQGSEATYESGFVIDKFPISRPNLTFSTLTVSNMSPEDSSIYLCSASTRFETQYFGPGTRLLVL.

This clonotype appeared many times. Because the library targeted alpha chains, this beta chain is an off-target read whose size means little. The genes are TRBV20-1 and TRBJ2-5, with TRBD2 identical over 9 bases. V shed 3 bases and J 4 bases; nucleotides not matched to a gene: 3. The germline V gene encodes CDR1 DFQATT and CDR2 SNEGSKA (reference sequence). The CDR3 runs 13 residues. The CDR3 protein is CSASALAGETQYF. In nucleotides, the CDR3 is TGCAGTGCTAGCGCACTAGCGGGAGAGACCCAGTACTTC.

This clonotype was seen at least ten times. This beta chain is an off-target read within a library intended for alpha chains, so its frequency means little. The chain carries TRBV4-1 and TRBJ2-3; D is undetermined. The V gene lost 0 bases and the J gene lost 2 bases, with 3 bases spanning the gap. There are 13 residues in the CDR3. Germline values: CDR1 MGHRA, CDR2 YSYEKL. CDR3: CASSQDTTDTQYF. The CDR3 nucleotides read TGCGCCAGCAGCCAAGATACCACAGATACGCAGTATTTT.

This clonotype was counted at least ten times. This beta chain slipped into a library made for alpha chains as a stray read, so its size is not meaningful. In nucleotides, the CDR3 is TGTGCCAGCAGTCGACAGGGTTTGGACTATGGCTACACCTTC. Translated, it gives CASSRQGLDYGYTF. This chain connects TRBV12-3 or TRBV12-4 to TRBJ1-2, with 7 bases lining up with TRBD1. This CDR3 has 14 amino acids. After removal of 5 bases from V and 3 bases from J, the junction contained 6 bases not matched to a gene.

In the case of this clonotype: This beta chain came through as a stray read in a library set up for alpha chains, and its size says little. This chain links TRBV12-3 or TRBV12-4 with TRBJ2-7; possibly TRBD2 for D (6 bases). The V end lost 5 bases, the J end lost 0 bases, and 11 bases lay between the germline ends. There are 14 residues in the CDR3. CDR3 bases: TGTGCCAGCAGTGAGGCCGGGAGCTCCTACGAGCAGTACTTC. It codes for CASSEAGSSYEQYF.

This clonotype was detected many times. This beta chain was picked up by a library intended for alpha chains and is off target, so its count carries little meaning. The J gene is TRBJ2-2, the V gene TRBV20-1; D unresolved. This CDR3 is built from 15 residues. CDR1 is DFQATT, CDR2 SNEGSKA, per germline (reference sequence). The ends were cut back, 0 bases at V and 1 base at J, with 9 bases in the middle. This CDR3 is CSARDGRLNTGELFF. CDR3 DNA sequence: TGCAGTGCTAGAGACGGACGGCTGAACACCGGGGAGCTGTTTTTT.